These 8 T cell receptor beta chains came from one sample sequenced in a study of shared clonotypes between healthy human individuals. The protocol was immunoSEQ multiplex PCR, while the TCRdb copy is restricted to in-frame clones and leaves out a portion. Counted here are 1,500,000 or so clones, approximately 98.5% occurring once; the ten biggest clones make up roughly 0.35%. Input material: naive CD4+ T cells sorted from blood. Described subset: CD45RA+ positively selected. These receptors were obtained from a man under 40 in good health.

Concerning this clone: The sample contains more than one DNA sequence encoding this CDR3. The chain carries TRBV25-1 and TRBJ2-6; D not certain. The V and J ends lost 2 bases and 4 bases respectively, with 3 bases between them. The CDR3 sequence is 13 residues long. CDR1 is MGHDK, CDR2 SYGVNS, per germline. CDR3: CASSEPGANVLTF. The CDR3 DNA is TGTGCCAGCAGTGAACCCGGGGCCAACGTCCTGACTTTC.

The rearrangement joins TRBV7-8 to TRBJ2-7; 12 bases map to TRBD2. CDR3 size: 17 residues. Looked up from germline, CDR1 is SGHVS and CDR2 is FQNEAQ. Trimming removed 5 bases from V and 3 bases from J; junction bases left unmatched: 11. The CDR3 coding sequence is TGTGCCAGCAGCGATCCGGCGACTAGCGGGAGAGTCTACGAGCAGTACTTC. As protein: CASSDPATSGRVYEQYF.

The rearrangement joins TRBV6-6 to TRBJ2-1, with 7 positions matching TRBD2. The V segment lost 8 bases and the J segment 6 bases; nucleotides outside the gene matches: 1. Germline V gives CDR1 MNHNY, CDR2 SVGAGI (reference sequence). The CDR3 sequence is 11 residues long. The chain's CDR3 is CASREANEQFF. The CDR3 DNA reads as TGTGCCAGCCGGGAGGCCAATGAGCAGTTCTTC.

This sequence joins TRBV7-2 and TRBJ2-1; TRBD2 agrees at 10 bases. V gave up 2 bases and J gave up 10 bases; unmatched junction bases: 8. Germline lookup yields CDR1 SGHTA and CDR2 FQGNSA. This CDR3 comprises 15 residues. In DNA, the CDR3 is TGTGCCAGCAGCTTACTAGCGGGGGCCCAGGGGGAGCAGTTCTTC. Translated: CASSLLAGAQGEQFF.

The V call is TRBV12-5, the J call TRBJ2-1; 13 nucleotides align to TRBD2. The CDR3 spans 17 residues. Germline CDR1 is LGHNT and CDR2 is FRNRAP. V was pared by 6 bases and J by 4 bases, with 9 bases of the junction left unmatched. Written as DNA, the CDR3 is TGTGCTAGTGGACTTCGACTAGCGGGAGGTGCGTACAATGAGCAGTTCTTC. Translating gives CASGLRLAGGAYNEQFF.

The chain couples TRBV6-5 to TRBJ1-2; perhaps TRBD1 as D (5 bases). There are 14 residues in the CDR3. V lost 4 bases to trimming and J lost 1 base, with 10 bases between them. Germline V gene lookup returns CDR1 MNHEY and CDR2 SVGAGI. The CDR3 reads CASSSGKHNYGYTF. In DNA form, the CDR3 reads TGTGCCAGCAGTTCAGGGAAGCATAACTATGGCTACACCTTC.

The chain joins TRBV29-1 to TRBJ2-7, with D maybe TRBD1 (8 bases). Trimming pared 4 bases from V and 6 bases from J, leaving 16 bases between. The CDR3 contains 13 residues. CDR1 and CDR2 from the germline V gene are SQVTM and ANQGSEA. CDR3 nucleotides: TGCAGCGTTGCGAGACAGGGGAGGGTCGAGCAGTACTTC. It translates to CSVARQGRVEQYF.

The rearrangement links TRBV6-5 to TRBJ2-7; TRBD1 matches 12 bases. CDR3 length: 15 residues. J gave up 4 bases and V 4 bases, and 5 bases lay outside the gene matches. The germline CDR1 and CDR2 sequences are MNHEY and SVGAGI. CDR3 region: CASSFGTGGEYEQYF. In DNA form, the CDR3 reads TGTGCCAGCAGTTTCGGGACAGGGGGCGAGTACGAGCAGTACTTC.